The rows below give T cell receptor beta chains drawn from one sample of a study of T cell repertoires in cytomegalovirus infection. In TCRdb, the reads were re-called with MiXCR into one record per CDR3 protein. Among approximately 50,000 distinct CDR3 sequences listed, 20% were seen once. No cognate antigen is known for these TCRs. This specimen was CD8+ T cells from cultured PBMCs, taken from culture after CMV antigen stimulation. The receptors derive from a human donor in good health (CMV status not recorded). Some clones in this sample may be carry-over from other donors' samples. CDR3s include the opening cysteine and the closing phenylalanine or tryptophan. Each record gives: CDR3 length, J gene, clone size, D gene, V gene, CDR3 DNA, CDR3 protein. The D gene is left open where the match is weak. Clone size is shown for a subset of rows, as once, few, many or a class of expanded clone.

>16|TRBJ1-5|NA|TRBD1|TRBV7-2
TGTGCCAGCAGCTTCAACGGACAGGGAGGTGCACAGCCCCAGCATTTT
CASSFNGQGGAQPQHF
>15|TRBJ2-7|many|TRBD1|TRBV25-1
TGTGCCAGCAAGGGATACGGGACAGGGGGCGGGGAGCAGTACTTC
CASKGYGTGGGEQYF
>17|TRBJ1-4|few|TRBD1|TRBV12-3/TRBV12-4
TGTGCCAGCAGCCAAGGGACAGCCCTTGCAACTAATGAAAAACTGTTTTTT
CASSQGTALATNEKLFF
>17|TRBJ1-1|NA|NA|TRBV11-2
TGTGCCAGCAGCTCACGACAGGCTCCCGAACCGAACACTGAAGCTTTCTTT
CASSSRQAPEPNTEAFF
>14|TRBJ1-1|NA|NA|TRBV28
TGTGCCAGCAGTTTAGGTCAGAAGAACACTGAAGCTTTCTTT
CASSLGQKNTEAFF
>16|TRBJ2-1|NA|TRBD2|TRBV19
TGTGCCAGTAGCTCCCCCCTAGCGGGAGGGGGGAATGAGCAGTTCTTC
CASSSPLAGGGNEQFF
>13|TRBJ1-1|few|NA|TRBV28
TGTGCCAGCAGCCCCAGAGCGAACACTGAAGCTTTCTTT
CASSPRANTEAFF
>14|TRBJ1-5|many|NA|TRBV27
TGTGCCAGCAGTTTAGGGTCTAGCAATCAGCCCCAGCATTTT
CASSLGSSNQPQHF
>15|TRBJ2-5|few|NA|TRBV15
TGTGCCACCAGCAGAGATGGAGGGGACCAAGAGACCCAGTACTTC
CATSRDGGDQETQYF
>16|TRBJ2-7|NA|TRBD2|TRBV25-1
TGTGCCAGCAGTGACGATCGGACTAGGAAACGCTACGAGCAGTACTTC
CASSDDRTRKRYEQYF
>15|TRBJ2-7|NA|TRBD1|TRBV7-6
TGTGCCAGCAGCTTAGGGGACAGGGCCCCCTACGAGCAGTACTTC
CASSLGDRAPYEQYF
>10|TRBJ2-7|NA|NA|TRBV11-2
TGTGCCAGCAGCTTAGGGCGGATGTACTTC
CASSLGRMYF
>12|TRBJ2-7|few|NA|TRBV2
TGTGCCAGCTTAACTGCCACCTACGAGCAGTACTTC
CASLTATYEQYF
>12|TRBJ1-6|few|NA|TRBV19
TGTGCCAGTAGTATAGGGTTTTCACCCCTCCACTTT
CASSIGFSPLHF
>8|TRBJ2-1|NA|NA|TRBV5-4
TGTGCCAGCAATGAGCAGTTCTTC
CASNEQFF
>16|TRBJ1-2|few|NA|TRBV19
TGTGCCAGTAGTACACCCCAGGGTTACCGGAACTATGGCTACACCTTC
CASSTPQGYRNYGYTF
>13|TRBJ1-1|few|NA|TRBV7-9
TGTGCCAGCAGCTTAGGGGCGGTCACTGAAGCTTTCTTT
CASSLGAVTEAFF
>14|TRBJ1-5|NA|NA|TRBV6-1
TGTGCCAGCGTGAGGGAGGCCGCTAGTCAGCCCCAGCATTTT
CASVREAASQPQHF
>13|TRBJ1-1|NA|NA|TRBV6-2/TRBV6-3
TGTGCCAGCAGTTGGACCCTTAACACTGAAGCTTTCTTT
CASSWTLNTEAFF
>11|TRBJ2-1|NA|NA|TRBV11-2
TGTGCCAGCAGCCCGTGGGATGAGCAGTTCTTC
CASSPWDEQFF
>15|TRBJ1-1|once|NA|TRBV6-2/TRBV6-3
TGTGCCAGCAGCCGTGCCCCGGGATCGGGGACTGAAGCTTTCTTT
CASSRAPGSGTEAFF
>13|TRBJ1-5|NA|NA|TRBV19
TGTGCCACCGATGGTAGGGAGGCACAGCCCCAGCATTTT
CATDGREAQPQHF
>14|TRBJ2-2|many|NA|TRBV6-4
TGTGCCAGCAGTGAGGACCTTTTCACCGGGGAGCTGTTTTTT
CASSEDLFTGELFF
>16|TRBJ1-5|few|NA|TRBV7-2
TGTGCCAGCAGCTTATGGGGGGGGTATAGCAATCAGCCCCAGCATTTT
CASSLWGGYSNQPQHF
>16|TRBJ2-7|NA|NA|TRBV7-2
TGTGCCAGCAGCTTAGATCGCAGGATGGGGACCTACGAGCAGTACTTC
CASSLDRRMGTYEQYF
>12|TRBJ1-1|few|NA|TRBV7-8
TGTGCCAGCAGCCCACCGGACCCTGAAGCTTTCTTT
CASSPPDPEAFF
>16|TRBJ1-2|NA|NA|TRBV7-9
TGTGCCAGCAACGGTCCCGATAACCGACAGCTCTATGGCTACACCTTC
CASNGPDNRQLYGYTF
>14|TRBJ2-3|few|NA|TRBV4-1
TGCGCCAGCAGCCAAGATCCTAGGGGAGATACGCAGTATTTT
CASSQDPRGDTQYF
>12|TRBJ2-1|NA|NA|TRBV6-1
TGTGCCAGCAGTTTCAATGTCAATGAGCAGTTCTTC
CASSFNVNEQFF
>16|TRBJ1-5|few|NA|TRBV6-6
TGTGCCAGCAGTTACGATATGCGGGACGAAGGGGTGCCCCAGCATTTT
CASSYDMRDEGVPQHF
>17|TRBJ2-3|NA|TRBD1|TRBV7-9
TGTGCCAGCAGCTTGAATCCGGGACAGGGGAGGTCAGATACGCAGTATTTT
CASSLNPGQGRSDTQYF
>15|TRBJ2-5|few|TRBD2|TRBV9
TGTGCCAGCAGCGACGGGACTACCCTTCAAGAGACCCAGTACTTC
CASSDGTTLQETQYF
>15|TRBJ2-3|NA|TRBD2|TRBV12-3/TRBV12-4
TGTGCCAGCAGTACTAGCGGGGGGGCGTCAGATACGCAGTATTTT
CASSTSGGASDTQYF
>14|TRBJ1-1|few|TRBD1|TRBV12-3/TRBV12-4
TGTGCCAGCAGTAGGGACAGGGACAACACTGAAGCTTTCTTT
CASSRDRDNTEAFF
>14|TRBJ2-7|few|NA|TRBV7-6
TGTGCCAGCAGCTACACAGGAAACTACTACGAGCAGTACTTC
CASSYTGNYYEQYF
>15|TRBJ2-3|few|NA|TRBV6-2/TRBV6-3
TGTGCCAGCAGCCCTAGCGAGGGAGCCACAGATACGCAGTATTTT
CASSPSEGATDTQYF
>17|TRBJ1-5|few|TRBD1|TRBV12-3/TRBV12-4
TGTGCCAGCAGACAGGGGCCGGACAGGGGCTCCAATCAGCCCCAGCATTTT
CASRQGPDRGSNQPQHF
>14|TRBJ1-3|NA|NA|TRBV19
TGTGCCAGTAGTCTACCGACAGACGGAAGCACCATATATTTT
CASSLPTDGSTIYF
>12|TRBJ2-1|NA|NA|TRBV19
TGTGCCAGTACCCACGGGGGTAATGAGCAGTTCTTC
CASTHGGNEQFF
>16|TRBJ2-3|NA|NA|TRBV6-5
TGTGCCAGCAGTCCCTGGGTTAGCGGCATCACAGATACGCAGTATTTT
CASSPWVSGITDTQYF
>16|TRBJ1-2|NA|NA|TRBV7-2
TGTGCCAGCAGCTTAAGGTCCCAGGGGAATTTCTATGGCTACACCTTC
CASSLRSQGNFYGYTF
>14|TRBJ2-1|NA|NA|TRBV6-1
TGTGCCAGCAGTCGAGGGAGTTCCTACAATGAGCAGTTCTTC
CASSRGSSYNEQFF
>15|TRBJ2-2|NA|NA|TRBV11-3
TGTGCCAGCAGCTCGGGACAACAAAACACCGGGGAGCTGTTTTTT
CASSSGQQNTGELFF
>16|TRBJ1-1|NA|NA|TRBV6-2/TRBV6-3
TGTGCCAGCAGCAAGACAGAAAATATAATGAACACTGAAGCTTTCTTT
CASSKTENIMNTEAFF
>14|TRBJ1-1|NA|NA|TRBV20-1
TGCAGTGCAAAGTTGGGGGACTTGAACACTGAAGCTTTCTTT
CSAKLGDLNTEAFF
>16|TRBJ2-1|NA|NA|TRBV11-3
TGTGCCAGCAGCCATCGCCTGACAGACCCGGACAATGAGCAGTTCTTC
CASSHRLTDPDNEQFF
>12|TRBJ1-5|NA|NA|TRBV7-9
TGTGCCAGCAGCTCAATGAATCAGCCCCAGCATTTT
CASSSMNQPQHF
>14|TRBJ1-1|NA|TRBD1|TRBV7-2
TGTGCCAGCAGCCTTGGACAGGGAAGCACTGAAGCTTTCTTT
CASSLGQGSTEAFF
>13|TRBJ2-1|few|NA|TRBV7-2
TGTGCCAGCAGCTTTTACTCAAACAATGAGCAGTTCTTC
CASSFYSNNEQFF
>16|TRBJ2-3|many|TRBD2|TRBV7-6
TGTGCCAGCAGCCCGGGACTAGCGGGGGTGTCAGATACGCAGTATTTT
CASSPGLAGVSDTQYF
>14|TRBJ2-5|NA|NA|TRBV27
TGTGCCAGCTGGGGGGCAGGGAGTATCGGGACCCAGTACTTC
CASWGAGSIGTQYF
>17|TRBJ1-1|NA|TRBD1|TRBV24-1
TGTGCCACCAGTGATCCCCGGGACAGGGGGTACGACACTGAAGCTTTCTTT
CATSDPRDRGYDTEAFF
>14|TRBJ1-4|few|TRBD1|TRBV12-3/TRBV12-4
TGTGCCAGCAGTTGGACAGGGCTGGATGAAAAACTGTTTTTT
CASSWTGLDEKLFF
>15|TRBJ2-2|few|TRBD2|TRBV12-3/TRBV12-4
TGTGCCAGCAGTTTAGAAGCGGGAGGGACCGGGGAGCTGTTTTTT
CASSLEAGGTGELFF
>16|TRBJ2-6|NA|TRBD1|TRBV10-2
TGCGCCAGCAGTTTACAGGGGTTCGGCGGGGCCAACGTCCTGACTTTC
CASSLQGFGGANVLTF